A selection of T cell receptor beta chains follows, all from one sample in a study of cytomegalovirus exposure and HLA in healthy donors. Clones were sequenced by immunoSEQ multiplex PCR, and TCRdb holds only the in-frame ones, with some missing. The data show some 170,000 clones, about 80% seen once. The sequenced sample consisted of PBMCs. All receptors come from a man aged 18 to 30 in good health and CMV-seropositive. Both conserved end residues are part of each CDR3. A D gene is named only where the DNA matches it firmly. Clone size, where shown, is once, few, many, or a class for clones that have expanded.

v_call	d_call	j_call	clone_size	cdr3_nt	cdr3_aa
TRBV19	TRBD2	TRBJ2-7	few	TGTGCCAGCGCACTTCTAGCGGGGGGCCCCTACGAGCAGTACTTC	CASALLAGGPYEQYF
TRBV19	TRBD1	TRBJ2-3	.	TGTGCCAGTAGTCGTACAGGGGGCGCGGGCACAGATACGCAGTATTTT	CASSRTGGAGTDTQYF
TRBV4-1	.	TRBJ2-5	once	TGCGCCAGCAGCCAACATCGAGGGTACGAGACCCAGTACTTC	CASSQHRGYETQYF
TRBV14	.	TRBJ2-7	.	TGTGCCAGCAGCCGAACGGGACACCTGTACCACGAGCAGTACTTC	CASSRTGHLYHEQYF
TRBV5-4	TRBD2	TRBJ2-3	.	TGTGCCAGCAGCTTAGGACTAGCGGGAGTGAGAGATACGCAGTATTTT	CASSLGLAGVRDTQYF
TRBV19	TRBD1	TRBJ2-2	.	TGTGCCAGTACGACAGGGGGCGGCGGCGGGGAGCTGTTTTTT	CASTTGGGGGELFF
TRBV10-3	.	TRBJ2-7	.	TGTGCCATCAGTGCGGACAACTACGAGCAGTACTTC	CAISADNYEQYF
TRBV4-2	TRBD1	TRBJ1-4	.	TGTGCCAGCAGCCAACGACAGGGGGCCAAAGAACTGTTTTTT	CASSQRQGAKELFF
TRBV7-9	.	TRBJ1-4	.	TGTGCCAGCAGCTTAGCGCAAGGGGTGGGTGAAAAACTGTTTTTT	CASSLAQGVGEKLFF
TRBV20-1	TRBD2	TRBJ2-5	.	TGCAGTTCGGGGGGTGGCGAGACCCAGTACTTC	CSSGGGETQYF
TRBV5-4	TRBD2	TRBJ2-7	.	TGTGCCAGCAGCTCCCGCTCCACTAGCGACGGGAACGAGCAGTACTTC	CASSSRSTSDGNEQYF
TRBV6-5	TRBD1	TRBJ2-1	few	TGTGCCAGCAGTAGGACAGGAGCGCACAATGAGCAGTTCTTC	CASSRTGAHNEQFF
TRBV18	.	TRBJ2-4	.	TGTGCCAGCTCACCTGGGACTGGGGAGTACTTC	CASSPGTGEYF
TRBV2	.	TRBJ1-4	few	TGTGCCAGCAGTGCCAGGGAGGCGACTAATGAAAAACTGTTTTTT	CASSAREATNEKLFF
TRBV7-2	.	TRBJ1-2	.	TGTGCCAGCAGCTTACAGGGCACTAACTATGGCTACACCTTC	CASSLQGTNYGYTF
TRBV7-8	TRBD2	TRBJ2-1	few	TGTGCCAGCAGCTTTCGACTAGCGGGAGCCCTTTCCTACAATGAGCAGTTCTTC	CASSFRLAGALSYNEQFF
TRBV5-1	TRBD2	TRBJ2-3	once	TGCGCCAGCAGCACTGGACTAGCGTCGCTATCGCAGTATTTT	CASSTGLASLSQYF
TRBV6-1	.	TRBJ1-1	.	TGTGCCAGCAGTGCAGGGGAGTTAGGCACTGAAGCTTTCTTT	CASSAGELGTEAFF
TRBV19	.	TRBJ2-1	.	TGTGCCAGTATGGTTCTGGGCCACAATGAGCAGTTCTTC	CASMVLGHNEQFF
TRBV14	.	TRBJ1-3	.	TGTGCCAGCAGCCAAGAGAGGGTACCGAGGGGAAACACCATATATTTT	CASSQERVPRGNTIYF
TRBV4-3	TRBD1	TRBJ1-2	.	TGCGCCAGCAGCCAAGCCCCCCACAGGGGCAGGAGCTATGGCTACACCTTC	CASSQAPHRGRSYGYTF
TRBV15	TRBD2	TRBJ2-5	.	TGTGCCACCAGCGTCGGACTAGCGGAAGAGACCCAGTACTTC	CATSVGLAEETQYF
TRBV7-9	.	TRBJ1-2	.	TGTGCCAGCAGCGGGTACAGACAGGCGCGTGGCTACACCTTC	CASSGYRQARGYTF
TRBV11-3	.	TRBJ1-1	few	TGTGCCAGCAGCTCCTCGCGGGGCGGGGGGAACACTGAAGCTTTCTTT	CASSSSRGGGNTEAFF
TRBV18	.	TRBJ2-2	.	TGTGCCAGCTCACCGACCGGTAGGACAAACACCGGGGAGCTGTTTTTT	CASSPTGRTNTGELFF
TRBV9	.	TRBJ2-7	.	TGTGCCAGCACAGGGCCTGGAGGGGAGCAGTACTTC	CASTGPGGEQYF
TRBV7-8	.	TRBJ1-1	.	TGTGCCAGCAGCCCAGATTATACTGAAGCTTTCTTT	CASSPDYTEAFF
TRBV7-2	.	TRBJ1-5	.	TGTGCCAGCAGCTTGACAGTCTCCCGGGCCCAGCATTTT	CASSLTVSRAQHF
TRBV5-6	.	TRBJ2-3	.	TGTGCCAGCAGCTTGATCAGGGATACAGATACGCAGTATTTT	CASSLIRDTDTQYF
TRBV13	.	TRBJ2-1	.	TGTGCCAGCAGCCCCCCTGGGGGGTCCAGGCAGTTCTTC	CASSPPGGSRQFF
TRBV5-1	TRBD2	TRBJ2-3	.	TGCGCCAGTCGAGCGGGGGGGAACACAGATACGCAGTATTTT	CASRAGGNTDTQYF
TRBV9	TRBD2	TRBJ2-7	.	TGTGCCAGCAGCGTGGGGACTAGCGGTGGCTACGAGCAGTACTTC	CASSVGTSGGYEQYF
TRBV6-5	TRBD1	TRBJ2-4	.	TGTGCCAGCAGTTTAACGACAGGGGGCAAAAACATTCAGTACTTC	CASSLTTGGKNIQYF
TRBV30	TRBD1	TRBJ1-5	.	TGTGCCTGGAGTAGGGACAGGGTTCAGCCCCAGCATTTT	CAWSRDRVQPQHF
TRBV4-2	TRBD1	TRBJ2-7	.	TGTGCCAGCAGCCGGGACAGGGGTTACGAGCAGTACTTC	CASSRDRGYEQYF
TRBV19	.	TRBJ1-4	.	TGTGCCAGTGGGATTTCCAGGGTCGAAAAACTGTTTTTT	CASGISRVEKLFF
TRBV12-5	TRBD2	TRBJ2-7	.	TGTGCCGGGGGGCTAGCGGGGGGCAACTCCTACGAGCAATACTTC	CAGGLAGGNSYEQYF
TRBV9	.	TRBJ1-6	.	TGTGCCAGCAGCGTAGCTTGGGAAGGGGCTTCACCCCTCCACTTT	CASSVAWEGASPLHF
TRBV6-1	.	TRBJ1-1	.	TGTGCCAGCAGTGAAGTGAGGGCGACTGAAGCTTTCTTT	CASSEVRATEAFF
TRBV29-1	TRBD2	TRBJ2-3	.	TGCAGCGTTGAACTTGGAGCGGGAGGGACGGATACGCAGTATTTT	CSVELGAGGTDTQYF
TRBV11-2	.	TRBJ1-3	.	TGTGCCAGCAGCTTACACCCAAGTAGTGGAAACACCATATATTTT	CASSLHPSSGNTIYF
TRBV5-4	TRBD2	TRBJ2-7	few	TGTGCCAGCAGCTTCGGACTAGAACGGGGCGAGCAGTACTTC	CASSFGLERGEQYF
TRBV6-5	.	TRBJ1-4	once	TGTGCCAGCAGTTCCCGGACAGTGGGTGAAAAACTGTTTTTT	CASSSRTVGEKLFF
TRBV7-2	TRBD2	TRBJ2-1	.	TGTGCCAGCAGCCCGTCGCGGACTAGCGGTGTGCAGTTCTTC	CASSPSRTSGVQFF
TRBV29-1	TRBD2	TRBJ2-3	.	TGCAGCGCAGCCGGGACTAGCGGGGCAAATACGCAGTATTTT	CSAAGTSGANTQYF
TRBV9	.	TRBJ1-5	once	TGTGCCAGCAGCGTAGACCCCACTGACGGGGAGTTAGGTCAGCCCCAGCATTTT	CASSVDPTDGELGQPQHF
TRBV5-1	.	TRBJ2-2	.	TGCGCCAGCAGCTTGGAGTCAGAGAACACCGGGGAGCTGTTTTTT	CASSLESENTGELFF
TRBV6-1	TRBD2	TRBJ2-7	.	TGTGCCAGCAGTGAAGCGGTATGGGCTAGCGGGAGGAAGGGCGAGCAGTACTTC	CASSEAVWASGRKGEQYF
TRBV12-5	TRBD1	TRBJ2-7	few	TGTGCTAGTGGTTTGGAGAGGGGGCTCGAGCAGTACTTC	CASGLERGLEQYF
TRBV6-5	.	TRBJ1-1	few	TGTGCCAGCAGCCATAACACTGAAGCTTTCTTT	CASSHNTEAFF
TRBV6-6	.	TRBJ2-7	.	TGTGCCAGCAGTTACTCAGGGAAAGGGGACTACGAGCAGTACTTC	CASSYSGKGDYEQYF
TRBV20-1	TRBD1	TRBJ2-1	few	TGCAGTGCTAGATACAGGGGGGAGTTCTTC	CSARYRGEFF
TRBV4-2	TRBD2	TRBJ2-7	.	TGTGCCAGCAGCGTATTCGGGACTAGCGACTACGAGCAGTACTTC	CASSVFGTSDYEQYF
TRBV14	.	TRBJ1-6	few	TGTGCCAGCAGCCAAGAAACAGGGAATTCACCCCTCCACTTT	CASSQETGNSPLHF